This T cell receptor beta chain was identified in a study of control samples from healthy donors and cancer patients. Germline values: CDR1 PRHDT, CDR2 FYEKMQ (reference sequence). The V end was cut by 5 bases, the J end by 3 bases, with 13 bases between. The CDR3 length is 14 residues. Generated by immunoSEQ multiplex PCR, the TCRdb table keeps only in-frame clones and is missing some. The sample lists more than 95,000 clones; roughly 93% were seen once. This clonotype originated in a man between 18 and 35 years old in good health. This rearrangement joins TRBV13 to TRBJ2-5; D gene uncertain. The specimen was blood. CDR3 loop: CASSTSPTKETQYF. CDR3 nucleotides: TGTGCCAGCAGCACCAGTCCGACGAAAGAGACCCAGTACTTC.